This T cell receptor (beta chain) comes out of a study of cytomegalovirus exposure and HLA in healthy donors (dated by TCRdb to about 2017). Broadly, across the study: In an earlier analysis of under 750 of the donors, 276 Gb of sequence data and approximately 100 million unique TCR beta sequences from 180 million or so T cells were reported. Approximately 300 gigabases of sequencing data and around 80 million unique TCR sequences made up an early release that covered about 640 HLA-typed donors. Of the 300 to 450 genotyped donors, 81% were placed in the genetic ancestry cluster associated with self-reported Caucasian donors. The study aimed to test whether signatures of past pathogen exposure could be identified by cataloging public T cell receptors. Using immunosequencing, the study profiled T cell repertoires from fewer than 850 subjects and related those repertoires to cytomegalovirus serostatus. A separate validation cohort of 90 to 150 different subjects was used in addition to the roughly 670-subject first cohort. The study combined high-throughput TCR immunosequencing, statistical association of individual TCRs with disease status, and machine learning to predict cytomegalovirus infection status. A later analysis re-examined previously published TCR beta repertoires from more than 550 donors and added high-resolution HLA genotyping to investigate patterns of TCR occurrence. The later analysis used no new phenotypic data to find candidate immune exposures, relying instead on TCR beta sequences and their occurrence across donors. An earlier analysis of roughly 600 of the donors used high-throughput TCR beta sequencing to judge whether each TCR beta V gene segment behaved as functional or pseudogenic. Donor age, sex, ethnicity and CMV serostatus were compiled alongside the repertoire data. A later genetic analysis took genome-wide SNP genotypes for 398 of the 666 donors and used that subset as a discovery cohort. All discovery cohort repertoires had been generated using a single sequencing platform. HLA typing included class I and class II loci at four-digit resolution. The number of typed donors differed by locus: roughly 629-640 for A, B, C, DRB1 and DQB1; 500 to 550 for DQA1; 606 for DPA1; and about 450 for DPB1. Roughly 5 DR-DQ haplotypes were handled as single units for association and clustering because linkage in the cohort was strong. Among 398 genotyped donors of the cohort, an average of approximately 240,000 unique TCR beta nucleotide sequences were sequenced per donor, around 20% of them non-productive.

Libraries were prepared through the immunoSEQ multiplex PCR assay. For the multiplex PCR, a mixture combining 60 forward primers for TCR Vbeta segments and 13 reverse primers for TCR Jbeta segments was used. Amplification of the CDR3 region of rearranged TCR beta genes was performed with a multiplex PCR assay on genomic DNA. The Illumina HiSeq System was used to sequence the amplified TCR beta libraries as 87-base-pair reads. The study's own analysis went as follows. A later analysis tallied roughly 80 million unique TCR beta chains across the roughly 610 repertoires, and approximately 12 million of those chains were shared by two or more donors. A nearest-neighbor algorithm error-corrected the raw reads and collapsed the reads into unique sequences, merging closely related sequences to remove PCR and sequencing errors. CDR3 sequences were aligned to IMGT reference sequences to assign V, D and J gene segments. For a sequence to be retained, a match of at least six nucleotides to both a V gene segment and a J gene segment was required. Rearrangements were called productive when the CDR3 lacked stop codons and stayed in frame with V and J; all others were non-productive. Following IMGT convention, CDR3 was defined as the stretch from the second conserved V-encoded cysteine up to the conserved J-encoded phenylalanine. In an earlier analysis of approximately 590 of the donors, sequences lacking an unambiguous match to a single V gene segment were excluded. An earlier analysis of fewer than 650 of the donors classified V segments as functional when productive rearrangements were above 56.7% and as segregating when the standard deviation between donors was above 5%. A statistical classification framework was developed to diagnose cytomegalovirus status using the catalog of TCR beta chain sequences. In a later analysis, TCR nucleotide sequences were compared against IMGT/GENE-DB human TR gene sequences so that V and J genes could be assigned. In a later analysis, CDR3 sequences and most-parsimonious VDJ recombination scenarios were assigned using the TCRdist pipeline. A later analysis defined each TCR beta chain by its CDR3 amino acid sequence plus V-gene family, and excluded reads lacking a unique V-gene family. In a later analysis, 500 to 650 highly shared, low-generation-probability nucleotide sequences were removed to address suspected cross-contamination and a sequencing artifact. In a later analysis, a clonal expansion index was calculated for each public chain from normalized within-repertoire ranks of inferred template counts. A later analysis computed generation probabilities with a VDJ recombination model fitted to out-of-frame rearrangements, and checked the results against IGoR. In a later analysis, TCR-TCR, TCR-HLA and TCR-CMV co-occurrence was scored with hypergeometric tests, and a repertoire-size bias correction was applied to TCR pairs. A later analysis estimated false discovery rates by permuting HLA or CMV assignments 20 times. In a later analysis, co-occurring TCRs were grouped using DBSCAN, with TCRdist sequence similarity added in when clustering inside HLA-allele-positive subsets. Repertoires with fewer than 30,000 or more than 120,000 public chains, plus five repertoires with anomalous nucleotide sharing, were excluded from co-occurrence clustering. Held by TCRdb, this immuneACCESS table contains in-frame sequences only and omits some clones. Under half of the omission traces to an unresolved V gene where checked; the cause of the rest is unknown. The DNA was the basis for D and trimming; V, J and clone size are from that table. Here the sample has around 38,000 clones; 66% occur a single time. The ten largest make up 18% of the sample.

For CDR1 and CDR2, the germline V gene lists MNHEY and SVGAGI. From the cysteine up to the phenylalanine, the CDR3 has a length of 15 residues. CDR3 DNA is the only sequence kept; it has 45 bases, read in frame from the first base. At the junction V is shortened by 6 bases and J by 0 bases, with 12 bases in between. Overall study outcomes, separate from this receptor: In an earlier analysis of several hundred of the donors, most TCR beta V segments were observed in productive rearrangements about 87% or about 30% of the time, broadly matching IMGT annotations. The presence/absence analyses assumed that sequencing depth was roughly uniform across donors, and that assumption may not be true. Some IMGT-functional V segments, including TRBV6-2 and TRBV6-3, could not be told apart with the 87-base-pair reads, so those segments were excluded. A further reported finding was that TCR beta sequences accurately predicted the HLA-A and HLA-B alleles for most subjects in the first cohort. Only TCR beta chains were sequenced in this cohort, and the absence of alpha or paired-chain data limited detectable features. Correlated functional status among segregating V segments might reflect linkage disequilibrium, but an unknown experimental factor could not be ruled out. In a later analysis, TCR association rates were found to vary across HLA loci, with the most associated TCRs seen for DRB1 alleles and the fewest for HLA-C alleles. The study listed approximately 150 TCR beta chains as associated with cytomegalovirus. For the cohort, immune exposure information was limited to CMV serostatus. Because counts were too low, about 18 rarely observed V segments, including chromosome 9 orphons, were left out of the earlier analysis of some 640 of the donors. HLA typing was unavailable for some donors at each locus, so association tests used only the typed subset. Most TCR sequences were seen in very few donors, while some public TCRs were found in many individuals. In a later analysis, HLA-associated TCR beta chains showed more clonal expansion and lower generation probabilities than non-associated chains that were equally common. A few of the identified cytomegalovirus-associated TCR beta chains were confirmed in vitro to be specific for cytomegalovirus antigens. Specific HLA alleles were associated with over 15,000 TCR beta sequences at a false discovery rate of 0.05 in a later analysis. A later analysis found that most CMV-associated TCR beta chains appeared HLA-restricted, with HLA associations seemingly driven largely by CMV exposure. Several of the top co-occurrence clusters appeared to be linked to parvovirus B19, influenza, CMV and Epstein-Barr virus, according to a later analysis. A later genetic analysis associated a missense DCLRE1C variant with V-gene and J-gene trimming of TCR beta chains, and an independent cohort replicated the association. The authors suggested that the approach could potentially be generalized to other disease states and immunological phenotypes. When HLA alleles, especially DR and DQ, strongly co-occurred, attributing TCR associations to individual alleles was difficult. According to a later genetic analysis, donors in an Asian-associated ancestry cluster had fewer N-insertions in productive TCRs than the approximately 630-donor mean. A group of highly shared sequence variants was considered likely to be a technical artifact of the sequencing pipeline. The classifier was reported to diagnose cytomegalovirus status with high specificity and sensitivity in both the original and validation cohorts.

As to this clone: Its cognate antigen has yet to be identified. The sample holds no much larger clone one base away, and base qualities are not on file.

The cohort consisted of more than 650 healthy bone marrow donors. At the time of sampling, all cohort members were nominally healthy, though unrecorded immune exposures were likely present. The donor was CMV seropositive and was included in the group of 250 to 350 seropositive cohort members. A peripheral blood sample was provided by each donor, and peripheral blood mononuclear cells were used for TCR beta sequencing. The Qiagen DNeasy Blood Extraction Kit was used to extract genomic DNA from the blood cell samples. The sequenced material came from PBMCs. This sequence was found in a man in his fifties or sixties in good health and CMV-seropositive. The chain uses TRBV6-5 and TRBJ1-5; the best D guess is TRBD1, with 5 bases matching. The CDR3 reads as follows: CASSKGLYSNQPQHF. The nucleotides are TGTGCCAGCAGCAAGGGACTTTATAGCAATCAGCCCCAGCATTTT.